The sequence of this T cell receptor (beta chain) was determined in a study of shared clonotypes between healthy human individuals (dated by TCRdb to 2018 to 2020). Study-level background: A few men and two women, aged 18 to 49 years, made up the cohort. For each donor, three plates each were used for CD4 naive and CD4 memory, two plates were used for CD8 naive, and one plate was used for CD8 memory. To estimate repertoire size and how much clonotype sharing occurs between individuals, the study deeply sequenced the blood TCR repertoires of roughly 5 healthy adults. Different laboratories and diverse techniques were used to prepare libraries and sequence TCR repertoires, to increase sequencing depth and limit assay-specific biases. Leukapheresis yielded between about 0.85 and 10 billion PBMCs per donor. Overall study results and their limits: Rarefaction of sorted-subset datasets indicated incomplete sequencing despite the large sequencing depth. Pairwise subsampling indicated that sequencing depth was expected to affect the degree of clonotype sharing among donors. Higher generation probabilities were observed for clonotypes shared by all four sorted-subset donors than for non-shared clonotypes. Larger estimated clonotype richness was generally found for naive subsets than for memory subsets. Sampling was restricted to blood, and TCR repertoires in tissue are likely to differ from TCR repertoires in blood. Across four donors, about 4.5% of naive CD4, roughly 3.4% of naive CD8, approximately 2.5% of memory CD4, and approximately 0.4% of memory CD8 clonotypes were shared. The genetic and exposure-history diversity represented was limited by the small number of donors.

TCR CDR3 regions were amplified from genomic DNA by multiplex PCR using the deep immunoSEQ assay. Extracted genomic DNA from each cell subset was distributed evenly across all wells of several immunoSEQ 96-well plates, and each plate was treated as a replicate. Each replicate PCR for sorted subsets received roughly 0.2 ug genomic DNA, equal to about 30,000 T cell genomes. The purified libraries were quantified using a Qubit 3.0 fluorometer, sized with a Bioanalyzer 2100, and then quantified again using the KAPA Library Quantification kit. A separate single-read 150-cycle Illumina NextSeq 550 flow cell was used to sequence each immunoSEQ 96-well plate. From the authors' description of their analysis: Because only junctional sequences without quality scores were contained in the immunoSEQ output, filtering matching that applied to full-length reads could not be performed. To assign V/J genes and CDR3, sequences were annotated against IMGT germline references using PyIR, a Python wrapper for IgBLAST v1.9. Reads with weak V/J assignments (E-value above 1e-6), missing CDR3, stop codons, out-of-frame junctions, or ambiguous translated residues were removed. A V3J clonotype was defined by an identical inferred V gene, J gene, and CDR3 amino acid sequence. Percentage overlap between repertoires was computed as shared unique clonotypes divided by the size of the smaller repertoire. Repertoire richness was assessed with RTK rarefaction, the Chao1 estimator, and Recon v2.1 estimates of unobserved clonotypes. For all TCRbeta clonotypes obtained by the gDNA method from four donors, generation probabilities were computed with OLGA. What TCRdb holds here is the immuneACCESS table cut down to in-frame rearrangements. Part of the clones is not present; checked against another copy, under half of the missing clones reflect an unresolved V gene, and the others are unexplained. V and J calls plus clone size are reproduced from that table; the DNA served to infer D and trimming. The sample table lists roughly 550,000 clones, nearly 97% of them with a count of one. The ten largest clones take up about 0.11% of the sample.

The CDR3 has 16 amino acids, counting the end cysteine and phenylalanine. Only CDR3 DNA is held: 48 bases, read in frame from base 1. Trimming takes 5 bases from V and 7 bases from J, and the germline ends sit 23 bases apart. Via the germline V gene, CDR1 is LGHNT and CDR2 FRNRAP. CD8 naive samples consisted of CD45RO-negative cells that were positively selected for CCR7, yielding a CD45RA+CCR7+ population without TemRA cells. Healthy HIV-negative adults with no recently reported acute infections or vaccinations were included as donors. Every donor was a Caucasian adult living in Nashville, Tennessee, USA. Blood was collected by leukapheresis, and PBMCs were isolated by Ficoll-Histopaque density gradient centrifugation and then cryopreserved in liquid nitrogen vapor phase. Analytical flow cytometry was used to check the purity and quantity of each magnetically sorted T cell population. Genomic DNA was isolated from each sorted fraction and quantified by UV absorbance on a Nanodrop 2000c.

With respect to this clone: Its recognized antigen is unknown. Base qualities are not recorded, but no much larger clone differs from it by a single base.

The sequenced sample consisted of naive CD8+ T cells sorted from blood. In the paper's terms, the cell subset or site label means: CD45RA+CCR7+. The receptor was derived from a woman aged 30 to 39 in good health. This sequence uses TRBV12-5 and TRBJ1-2; possibly the D gene is TRBD1, per 5 matching bases. The DNA is as follows: TGTGCTAGTGGTCTCCAAAGCGCGCTTGGGGCGGGTGGCTACACCTTC. Translated, this is CASGLQSALGAGGYTF.